This TCR beta chain derives from a study of T cell responses to AZD1222 COVID-19 vaccine. Study-level findings and limits: In a largely white British group with more females than males, clonal diversity was possibly underestimated. The peak T cell response came first, and repertoires were sampled only after it.

This CDR3 spans 14 amino acids. Trimming cost V 4 bases and J 6 bases; bases outside gene matches: 5. The V gene's germline CDR1 is SGHRS and CDR2 YFSETQ. Assay used: immunoSEQ multiplex PCR; TCRdb lists only in-frame clones, some missing. The sample contains fewer than 90,000 clones, approximately 86% of which appear only once. Remarks on this clone: The antigen remains undetermined.

The rearrangement uses TRBV5-1 and TRBJ2-1; 9 bases map to TRBD1. The sequences come from peripheral blood, collected 28 days after the second AZD1222 dose. This clonotype was obtained from an adult who received the AZD1222 COVID-19 vaccine. CDR3 DNA: TGCGCCAGCAGCCCGGGGACAGGGAGCAATGAGCAGTTCTTC. This encodes CASSPGTGSNEQFF.